Below, 17 T cell receptor beta chains from the same sample are listed, as sequenced in a study of shared clonotypes between healthy human individuals. Clones were read by immunoSEQ multiplex PCR, and TCRdb kept only the in-frame ones, dropping some. Of around 750,000 clones in the sample, 74% are singletons; the top ten hold less than 2%. Sequencing was performed on memory CD4+ T cells sorted from blood. The subset denotes: CD45RA-negative fraction. Every receptor here comes from a woman aged 30 to 39 in good health.

As to this clone: Other DNA sequences of this sample code for an identical CDR3. This chain connects TRBV28 to TRBJ1-5; 8 bases fit TRBD1. The CDR3 has 15 residues. Germline V lookup: CDR1 MDHEN, CDR2 SYDVKM. Trimming cost V 6 bases and J 1 base; bases outside gene matches: 5. The CDR3 region is CASSRTGGSNQPQHF. CDR3 nucleotide sequence: TGTGCCAGCAGCCGAACAGGGGGAAGCAATCAGCCCCAGCATTTT.

This chain uses TRBV7-2 with TRBJ2-7; no firm D call. The CDR3 covers 14 residues. Per germline, CDR1 SGHTA and CDR2 FQGNSA. The germline V and J ends were trimmed by 4 bases and 3 bases, with 13 bases remaining between them. CDR3 sequence: CASSSLFSGYEQYF. CDR3 nucleotide sequence: TGTGCCAGCAGCTCCCTGTTTTCGGGCTACGAGCAGTACTTC.

This chain uses TRBV10-2 with TRBJ2-7; D remains unclear. Germline CDR1 and CDR2: WSHSY and SAAADI. The CDR3 runs 17 residues. V lost 7 bases, J lost 9 bases, and 31 bases lay in between. CDR3 DNA sequence: TGCGCCAGCACGAGGTGGCCACAACCAACACCCTACGAGTGGCAGTACTTC. It yields the protein CASTRWPQPTPYEWQYF.

This chain joins TRBV30 and TRBJ2-1, with 12 bases fitting TRBD2. The CDR3 loop spans 18 amino acids. Germline CDR1 is GTSNPN and CDR2 is SVGIG (reference sequence). The V segment lost 4 bases and the J segment 0 bases; nucleotides outside the gene matches: 10. For the CDR3, the DNA is TGTGCCTGGATTCCGGGACTAGCGGGTCCCAGCTCCTACAATGAGCAGTTCTTC. It specifies CAWIPGLAGPSSYNEQFF.

The chain is built from TRBV11-2 and TRBJ2-7; 9 nucleotides agree with TRBD1. The germline V gene encodes CDR1 SGHAT and CDR2 FQNNGV. The CDR3 extends over 14 amino acids. Unmatched junction bases numbered 4, after V lost 5 bases and J lost 2 bases. CDR3 sequence: CASSIRDRAYEQYF. In DNA form, the CDR3 reads TGTGCCAGCAGCATTCGGGACAGGGCCTACGAGCAGTACTTC. The full variable domain, rest sourced from reference TRBV11-2 and TRBJ2-7, is EAGVAQSPRYKIIEKRQSVAFWCNPISGHATLYWYQQILGQGPKLLIQFQNNGVVDDSQLPKDRFSAERLKGVDSTLKIQPAKLEDSAVYLCASSIRDRAYEQYFGPGTRLTVT.

The chain joins TRBV19 to TRBJ1-5; 9 bases align to TRBD1. Trimming took 6 bases from V and 6 from J; bases not matched to a gene: 9. Germline-derived CDR1 and CDR2 are LNHDA and SQIVND (reference sequence). The CDR3 covers 15 residues. The CDR3 sequence is CASRGDRGSGQPQHF. CDR3 nucleotides: TGTGCCAGTAGGGGAGACAGGGGGTCAGGTCAGCCCCAGCATTTT.

The rearrangement uses TRBV28 and TRBJ2-2, with a possible D match to TRBD2 (6 bases). The CDR3 has 14 amino acids. Germline lookup yields CDR1 MDHEN and CDR2 SYDVKM. V shed 6 bases and J shed 7 bases, with 15 bases lying between them. The CDR3 spells CASSPILAYGELFF. The CDR3 DNA is TGTGCCAGCAGCCCAATTCTAGCGTACGGGGAGCTGTTTTTT.

The chain employs TRBV7-2 and TRBJ1-5; D call uncertain. CDR1 SGHTA and CDR2 FQGNSA come from the germline V gene. The CDR3 length is 12 residues. V was pared by 1 base and J by 8 bases, with 6 bases between. Written as DNA, the CDR3 is TGTGCCAGCAGCTTAGGGGAAAAGCCCCAGCATTTT. Residues: CASSLGEKPQHF.

This sequence joins TRBV29-1 and TRBJ2-7, with TRBD1 identical over 7 bases. Germline V gene sequence: CDR1 SQVTM, CDR2 ANQGSEA. This CDR3 comprises 13 residues. Trimming took 4 bases from V and 6 from J; bases not matched to a gene: 9. The CDR3, as DNA: TGCAGCGTTGGCCAGGGGGAAAGATCCGAGCAGTACTTC. Protein: CSVGQGERSEQYF.

The chain employs TRBV5-4 and TRBJ1-5; tentatively, D is TRBD1 (5 bases). Looked up from germline, CDR1 is SGHNT and CDR2 is YYREEE (reference sequence). Between the trimmed V and J ends, which lost 4 bases and 3 bases, there was a span of 11 bases. The CDR3 has 14 amino acids. CDR3 bases: TGTGCCAGCAGCGCGGACACATCCAATCAGCCCCAGCATTTT. This translates into CASSADTSNQPQHF.

The V call is TRBV7-9, the J call TRBJ2-3; D not certain. CDR1 and CDR2 (germline): SEHNR, FQNEAQ (reference sequence). The ends were cut back, 2 bases at V and 4 bases at J, with 13 bases in the middle. The CDR3 is made up of 15 amino acids. CDR3 protein: CASSLPDVAPDTQYF. The CDR3 DNA is TGTGCCAGCAGCTTACCGGACGTGGCCCCAGATACGCAGTATTTT.

This clone was seen only a few times. CDR3 DNA: TGTGCCAGCAGCTTATTTGGGAGGTCGAACACTGAAGCTTTCTTT. Protein: CASSLFGRSNTEAFF. V gene TRBV7-3 combines with J gene TRBJ1-1, with D unclear. Germline V CDR1 and CDR2: SGHTA, FQGTGA. V was shortened by 2 bases and J by 1 base, with 11 bases between the two germline ends. This CDR3 is 15 amino acids long.

This chain joins TRBV6-5 and TRBJ1-1; D is ambiguous. This CDR3 spans 11 amino acids. Trimming removed 6 bases from V and 6 bases from J, with 8 bases in between. Germline values: CDR1 MNHEY, CDR2 SVGAGI. CDR3 in amino acids: CASSSVAEAFF. The CDR3, as DNA: TGTGCCAGCAGCAGTGTTGCTGAAGCTTTCTTT.

The chain recombines TRBV6-5 with TRBJ1-5, with a possible D match to TRBD1 (5 bases). Germline CDR1 and CDR2: MNHEY and SVGAGI. The CDR3 is 15 residues long. Trimming took 5 bases from V and 6 from J, leaving 17 bases between them. CDR3 residues: CASSRSGGESQPQHF. CDR3 coding DNA: TGTGCCAGCAGTCGCTCGGGGGGAGAGAGTCAGCCCCAGCATTTT.

The CDR3, as DNA: TGTGCCAGCAGTGAATCAAGCCCGAGAGGTGAGCAGTTCTTC. It codes for CASSESSPRGEQFF. This chain links TRBV25-1 with TRBJ2-1; D unresolved. The germline V and J ends were trimmed by 1 base and 9 bases, with 13 bases remaining between them. The CDR3 length is 14 residues. Germline V gene sequence: CDR1 MGHDK, CDR2 SYGVNS.

The CDR3 DNA follows: TGTGCCAGTAGTCCCGGACTAGCGGGAGGTGAAGAGACCCAGTACTTC. This sequence encodes CASSPGLAGGEETQYF. The rearrangement uses TRBV19 and TRBJ2-5, with 14 bases lining up with TRBD2. The CDR3 has 16 amino acids. Germline lookup yields CDR1 LNHDA and CDR2 SQIVND (reference sequence). Trimming took 5 bases from V and 3 from J; bases not matched to a gene: 5.

The rearrangement uses TRBV7-3 and TRBJ2-7; 10 bases are a match to TRBD1. Per germline, CDR1 SGHTA and CDR2 FQGTGA. CDR3 length equals 16 residues. The V and J ends lost 5 bases and 3 bases, in that order; junction bases with no gene match: 10. CDR3 sequence (DNA): TGTGCCAGCAGCCCGACGGGGGGACAGGGGAGCTACGAGCAGTACTTC. Its protein is CASSPTGGQGSYEQYF.